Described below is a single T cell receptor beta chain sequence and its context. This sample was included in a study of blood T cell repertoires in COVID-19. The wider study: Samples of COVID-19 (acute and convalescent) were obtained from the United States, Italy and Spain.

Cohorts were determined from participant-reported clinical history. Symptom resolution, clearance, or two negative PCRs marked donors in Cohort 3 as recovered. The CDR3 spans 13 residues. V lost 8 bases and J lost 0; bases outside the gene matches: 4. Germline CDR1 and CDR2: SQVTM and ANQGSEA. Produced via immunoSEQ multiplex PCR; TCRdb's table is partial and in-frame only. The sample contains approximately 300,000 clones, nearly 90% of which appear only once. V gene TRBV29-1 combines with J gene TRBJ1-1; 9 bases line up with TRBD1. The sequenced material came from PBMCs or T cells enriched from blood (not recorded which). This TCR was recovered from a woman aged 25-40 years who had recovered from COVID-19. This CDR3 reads CSTRDRVNTEAFF. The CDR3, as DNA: TGCAGCACCAGGGACAGGGTGAACACTGAAGCTTTCTTT.